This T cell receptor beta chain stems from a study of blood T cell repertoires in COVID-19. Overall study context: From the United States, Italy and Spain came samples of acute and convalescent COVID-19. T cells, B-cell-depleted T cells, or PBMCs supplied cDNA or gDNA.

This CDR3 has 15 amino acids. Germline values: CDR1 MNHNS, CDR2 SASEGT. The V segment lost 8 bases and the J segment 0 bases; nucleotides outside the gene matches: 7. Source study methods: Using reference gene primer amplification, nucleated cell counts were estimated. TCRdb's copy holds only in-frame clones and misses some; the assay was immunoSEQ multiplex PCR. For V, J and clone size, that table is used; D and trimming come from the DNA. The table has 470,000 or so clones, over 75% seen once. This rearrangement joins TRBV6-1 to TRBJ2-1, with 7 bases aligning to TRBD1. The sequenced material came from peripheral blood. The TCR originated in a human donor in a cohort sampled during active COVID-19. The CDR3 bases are TGTGCCAGCGCTGTCCCAGGGGGCTCCTACAATGAGCAGTTCTTC. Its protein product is CASAVPGGSYNEQFF.